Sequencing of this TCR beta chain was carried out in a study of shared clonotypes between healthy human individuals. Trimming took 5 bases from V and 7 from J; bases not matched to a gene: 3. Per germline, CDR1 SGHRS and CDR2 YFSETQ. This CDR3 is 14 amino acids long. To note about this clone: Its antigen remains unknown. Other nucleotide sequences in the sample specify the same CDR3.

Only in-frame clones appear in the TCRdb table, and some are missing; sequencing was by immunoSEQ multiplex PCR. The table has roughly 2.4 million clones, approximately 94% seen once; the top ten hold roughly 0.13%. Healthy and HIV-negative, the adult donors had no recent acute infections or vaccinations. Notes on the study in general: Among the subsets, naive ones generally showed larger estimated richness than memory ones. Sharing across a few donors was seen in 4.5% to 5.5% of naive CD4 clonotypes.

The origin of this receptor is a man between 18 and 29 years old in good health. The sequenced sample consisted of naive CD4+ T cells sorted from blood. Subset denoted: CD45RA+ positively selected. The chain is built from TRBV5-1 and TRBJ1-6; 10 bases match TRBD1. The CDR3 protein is CASSSTGGNSPLHF. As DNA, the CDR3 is TGCGCCAGCAGTTCGACAGGGGGCAATTCACCCCTCCACTTT.